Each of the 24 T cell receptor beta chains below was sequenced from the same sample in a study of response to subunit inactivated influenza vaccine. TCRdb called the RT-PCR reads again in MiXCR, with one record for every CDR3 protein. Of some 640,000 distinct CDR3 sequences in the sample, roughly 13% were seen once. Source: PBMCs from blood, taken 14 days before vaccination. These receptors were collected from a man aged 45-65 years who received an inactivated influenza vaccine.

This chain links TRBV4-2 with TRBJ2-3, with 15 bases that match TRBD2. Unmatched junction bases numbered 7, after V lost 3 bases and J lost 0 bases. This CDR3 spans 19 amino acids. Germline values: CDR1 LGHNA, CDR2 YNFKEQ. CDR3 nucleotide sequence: TGTGCCAGCAGCCAGCCCGGGACTAGCGGGAGGATGAGCACAGATACGCAGTATTTT. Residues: CASSQPGTSGRMSTDTQYF.

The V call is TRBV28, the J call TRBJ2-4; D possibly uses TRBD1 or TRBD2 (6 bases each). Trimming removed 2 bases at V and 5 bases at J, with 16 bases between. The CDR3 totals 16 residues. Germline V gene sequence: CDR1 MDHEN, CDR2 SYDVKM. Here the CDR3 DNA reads TGTGCCAGCAGTTTAGGGGGCTCCGGGGGCCAAAACATTCAGTACTTC. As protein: CASSLGGSGGQNIQYF.

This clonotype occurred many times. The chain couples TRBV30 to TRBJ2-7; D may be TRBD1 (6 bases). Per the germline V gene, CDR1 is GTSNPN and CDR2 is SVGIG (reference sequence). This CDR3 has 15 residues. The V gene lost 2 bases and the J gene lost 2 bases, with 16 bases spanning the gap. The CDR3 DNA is TGTGCCTGGAGTACAGGGCTCAAGGGGACCTACGAGCAGTACTTC. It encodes CAWSTGLKGTYEQYF.

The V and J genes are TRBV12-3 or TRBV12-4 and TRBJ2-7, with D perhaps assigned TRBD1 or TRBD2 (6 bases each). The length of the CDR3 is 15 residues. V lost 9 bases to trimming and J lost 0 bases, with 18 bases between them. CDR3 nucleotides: TGTGCCAGTAAAAGGACTGGAGGGGGCTCCTACGAGCAGTACTTC. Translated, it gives CASKRTGGGSYEQYF.

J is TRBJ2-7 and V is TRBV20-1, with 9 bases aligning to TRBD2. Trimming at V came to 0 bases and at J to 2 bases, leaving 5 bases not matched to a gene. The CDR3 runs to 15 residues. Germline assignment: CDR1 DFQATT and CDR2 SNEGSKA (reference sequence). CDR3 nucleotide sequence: TGCAGTGCTAGAGATATCCTAGCGGGGACCTACGAGCAGTACTTC. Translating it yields CSARDILAGTYEQYF.

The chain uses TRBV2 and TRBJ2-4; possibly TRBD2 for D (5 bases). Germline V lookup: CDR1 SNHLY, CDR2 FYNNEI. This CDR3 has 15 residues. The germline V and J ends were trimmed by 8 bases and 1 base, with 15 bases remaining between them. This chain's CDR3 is CASVTGLSAKNIQYF. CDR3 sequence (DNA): TGTGCCAGCGTTACGGGATTATCGGCCAAAAACATTCAGTACTTC.

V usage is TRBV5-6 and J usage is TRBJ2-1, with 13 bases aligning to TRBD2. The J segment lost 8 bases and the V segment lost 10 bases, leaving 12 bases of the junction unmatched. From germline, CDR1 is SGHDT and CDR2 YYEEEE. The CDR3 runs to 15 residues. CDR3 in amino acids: CAGQTSGGAIYEQFF. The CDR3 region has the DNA TGTGCCGGACAAACTAGCGGGGGGGCCATCTATGAGCAGTTCTTC.

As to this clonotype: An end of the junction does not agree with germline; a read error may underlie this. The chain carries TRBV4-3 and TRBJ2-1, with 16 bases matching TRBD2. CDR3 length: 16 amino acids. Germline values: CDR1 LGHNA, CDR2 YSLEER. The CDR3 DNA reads TGCGCCAGCATCCAAGCCGGGACTAGCGGGAGGGTGAAGCAGTTCTTC. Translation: CASIQAGTSGRVKQFF.

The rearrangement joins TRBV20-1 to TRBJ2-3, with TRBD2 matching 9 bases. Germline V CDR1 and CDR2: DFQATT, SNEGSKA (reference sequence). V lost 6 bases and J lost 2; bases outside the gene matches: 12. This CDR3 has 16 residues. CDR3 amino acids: CSADYRASGDTDTQYF. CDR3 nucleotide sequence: TGCAGTGCCGACTACCGGGCTAGCGGGGACACAGATACGCAGTATTTT.

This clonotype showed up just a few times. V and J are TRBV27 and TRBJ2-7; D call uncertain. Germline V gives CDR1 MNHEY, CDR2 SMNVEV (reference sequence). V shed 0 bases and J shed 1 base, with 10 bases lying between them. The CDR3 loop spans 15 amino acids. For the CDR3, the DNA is TGTGCCAGCAGTTTATCGGCCCAGGAGTCCTACGAGCAGTACTTC. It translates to CASSLSAQESYEQYF.

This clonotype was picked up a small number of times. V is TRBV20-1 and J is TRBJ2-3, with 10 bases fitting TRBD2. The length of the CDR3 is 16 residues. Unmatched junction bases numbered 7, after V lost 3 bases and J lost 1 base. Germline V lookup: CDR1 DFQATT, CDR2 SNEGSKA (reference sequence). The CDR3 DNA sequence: TGCAGTGCTAGCCCTAGCGGGAGAAGTGGCACAGATACGCAGTATTTT. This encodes CSASPSGRSGTDTQYF.

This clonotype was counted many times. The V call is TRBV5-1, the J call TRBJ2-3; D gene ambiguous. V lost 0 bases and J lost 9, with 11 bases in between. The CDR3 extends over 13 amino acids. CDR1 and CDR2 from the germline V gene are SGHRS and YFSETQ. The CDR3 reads CASSLESSRTQYF. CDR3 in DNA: TGCGCCAGCAGCTTGGAGAGCTCACGGACGCAGTATTTT.

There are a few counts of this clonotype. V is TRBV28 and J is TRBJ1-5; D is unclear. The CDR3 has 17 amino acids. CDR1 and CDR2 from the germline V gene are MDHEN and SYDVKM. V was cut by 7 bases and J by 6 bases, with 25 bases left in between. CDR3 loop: CASTFPSGRRHSQPQHF. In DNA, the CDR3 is TGTGCCAGCACCTTCCCCTCGGGCAGGCGGCACAGTCAGCCCCAGCATTTT.

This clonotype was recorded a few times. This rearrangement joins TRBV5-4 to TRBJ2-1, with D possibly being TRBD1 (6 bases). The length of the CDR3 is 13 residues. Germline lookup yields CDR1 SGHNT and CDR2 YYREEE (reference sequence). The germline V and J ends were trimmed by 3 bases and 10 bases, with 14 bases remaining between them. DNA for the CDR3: TGTGCCAGCAGCTCGGGACAAAACTGGGAGCAGTTCTTC. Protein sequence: CASSSGQNWEQFF. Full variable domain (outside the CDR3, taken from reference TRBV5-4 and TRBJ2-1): ETGVTQSPTHLIKTRGQQVTLRCSSQSGHNTVSWYQQALGQGPQFIFQYYREEENGRGNFPPRFSGLQFPNYSSELNVNALELDDSALYLCASSSGQNWEQFFGPGTRLTVL.

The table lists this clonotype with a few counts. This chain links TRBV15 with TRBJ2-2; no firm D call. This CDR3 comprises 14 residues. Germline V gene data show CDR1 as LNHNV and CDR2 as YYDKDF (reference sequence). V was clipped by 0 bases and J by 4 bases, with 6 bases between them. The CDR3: CATSRDRITGELFF. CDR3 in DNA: TGTGCCACCAGCAGAGACAGGATCACCGGGGAGCTGTTTTTT.

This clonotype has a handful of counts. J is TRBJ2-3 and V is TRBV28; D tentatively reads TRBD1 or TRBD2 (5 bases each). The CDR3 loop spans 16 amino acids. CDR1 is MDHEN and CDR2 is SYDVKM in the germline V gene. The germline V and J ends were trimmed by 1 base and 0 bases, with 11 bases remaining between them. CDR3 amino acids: CASSLLGERSTDTQYF. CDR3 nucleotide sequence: TGTGCCAGCAGTTTATTGGGGGAAAGGAGCACAGATACGCAGTATTTT. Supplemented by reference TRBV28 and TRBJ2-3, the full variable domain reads DVKVTQSSRYLVKRTGEKVFLECVQDMDHENMFWYRQDPGLGLRLIYFSYDVKMKEKGDIPEGYSVSREKKERFSLILESASTNQTSMYLCASSLLGERSTDTQYFGPGTRLTVL.

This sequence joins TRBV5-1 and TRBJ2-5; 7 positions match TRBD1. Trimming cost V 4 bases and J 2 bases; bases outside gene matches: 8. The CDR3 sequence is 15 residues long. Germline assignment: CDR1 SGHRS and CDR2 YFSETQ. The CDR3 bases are TGCGCCAGCAGCACCGGGACAGATAGGCAAGAGACCCAGTACTTC. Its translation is CASSTGTDRQETQYF.

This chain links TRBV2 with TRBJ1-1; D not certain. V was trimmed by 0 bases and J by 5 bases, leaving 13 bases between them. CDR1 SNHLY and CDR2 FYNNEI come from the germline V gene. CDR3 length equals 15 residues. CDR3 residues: CASSEAWAERTEAFF. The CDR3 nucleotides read TGTGCCAGCAGTGAAGCGTGGGCCGAGAGGACTGAAGCTTTCTTT.

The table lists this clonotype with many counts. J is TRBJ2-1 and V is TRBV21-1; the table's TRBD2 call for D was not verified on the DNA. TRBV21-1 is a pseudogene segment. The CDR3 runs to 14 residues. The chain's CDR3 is CASTLAGPYNEQFF. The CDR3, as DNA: TGTGCCAGCACGCTAGCGGGACCCTACAATGAGCAGTTCTTC.

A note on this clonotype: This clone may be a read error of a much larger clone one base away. The CDR3 loop is CTSSFRLEGTEAFF. DNA for the CDR3: TGTACCAGCAGTTTTCGGCTCGAGGGGACTGAAGCTTTCTTT. This sequence joins TRBV6-5 and TRBJ1-1; possible D gene TRBD1, 5 bases. The germline V gene has CDR1 MNHEY and CDR2 SVGAGI. The CDR3 is made up of 14 amino acids.

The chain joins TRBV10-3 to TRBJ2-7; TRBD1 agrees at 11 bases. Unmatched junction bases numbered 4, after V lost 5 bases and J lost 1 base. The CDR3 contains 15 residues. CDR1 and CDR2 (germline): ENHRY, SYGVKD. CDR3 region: CAISPGQGGSYEQYF. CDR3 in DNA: TGTGCCATCAGTCCGGGACAGGGGGGGTCCTACGAGCAGTACTTC.

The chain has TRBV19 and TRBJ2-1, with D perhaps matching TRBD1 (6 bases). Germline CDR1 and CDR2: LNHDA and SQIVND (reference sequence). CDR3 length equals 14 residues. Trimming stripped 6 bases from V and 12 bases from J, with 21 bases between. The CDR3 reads CASRGQQGPVRQFF. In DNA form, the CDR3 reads TGTGCCAGTAGGGGACAACAGGGACCGGTTAGGCAGTTCTTC.

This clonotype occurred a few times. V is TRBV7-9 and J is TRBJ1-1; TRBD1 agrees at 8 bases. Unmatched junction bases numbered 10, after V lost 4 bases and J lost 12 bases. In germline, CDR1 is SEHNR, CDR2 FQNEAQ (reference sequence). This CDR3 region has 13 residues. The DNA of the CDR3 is TGTGCCAGCAGCTCTGGGACAGGAGCCGCAACTTTCTTT. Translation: CASSSGTGAATFF.

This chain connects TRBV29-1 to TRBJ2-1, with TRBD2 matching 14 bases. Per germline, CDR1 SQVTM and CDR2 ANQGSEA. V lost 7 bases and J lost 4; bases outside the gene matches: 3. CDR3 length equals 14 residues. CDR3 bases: TGCAGCGCAAGGACTAGCGGGGGGTACAATGAGCAGTTCTTC. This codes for CSARTSGGYNEQFF.